This T cell receptor beta chain is from a study of Graves' ophthalmopathy and Graves' hyperthyroidism. Overall study results and limits: A 13-signature model separated ophthalmopathy from stable hyperthyroidism, 85% to 90% sensitivity, roughly 81% specificity.

This clonotype has ten or more counts. Antigen: not known. RNA transcripts yielded amplified TCR beta CDR3 regions. First-round RT-PCR employed HTBI primers, with a second-round multiplex PCR after it. TCRdb reanalysed the multiplex PCR reads using MiXCR and keeps one entry per CDR3 protein. This table has about 740,000 distinct CDR3 sequences, approximately 40% appearing once. Germline V gene data show CDR1 as ENHRY and CDR2 as SYGVKD. CDR3 length: 13 amino acids. The V end was cut by 6 bases, the J end by 8 bases, with 17 bases between. Patients were left out if they had other autoimmune diseases, uncontrolled infections, pregnancy or lactation.

V usage is TRBV10-3 and J usage is TRBJ2-7, with D possibly called TRBD1 or TRBD2 (5 bases each). Sequencing used peripheral blood. The source is an adult man with Graves' ophthalmopathy. CDR3 protein: CAIRTPGTEKQYF. In nucleotides, the CDR3 is TGTGCCATCAGAACCCCCGGGACGGAAAAGCAGTACTTC.